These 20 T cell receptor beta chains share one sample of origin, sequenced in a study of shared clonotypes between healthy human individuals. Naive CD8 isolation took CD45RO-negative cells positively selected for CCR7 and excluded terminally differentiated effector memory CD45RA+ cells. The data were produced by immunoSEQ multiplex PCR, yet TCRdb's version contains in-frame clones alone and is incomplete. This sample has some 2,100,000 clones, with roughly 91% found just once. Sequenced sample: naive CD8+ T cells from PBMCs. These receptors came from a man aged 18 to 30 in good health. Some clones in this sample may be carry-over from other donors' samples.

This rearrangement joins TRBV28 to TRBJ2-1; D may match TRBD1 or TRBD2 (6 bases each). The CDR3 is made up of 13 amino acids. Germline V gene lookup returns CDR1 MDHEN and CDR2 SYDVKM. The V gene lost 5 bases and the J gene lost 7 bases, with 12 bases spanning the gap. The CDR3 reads CASSPGGPNEQFF. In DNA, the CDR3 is TGTGCCAGCAGTCCCGGGGGCCCAAATGAGCAGTTCTTC.

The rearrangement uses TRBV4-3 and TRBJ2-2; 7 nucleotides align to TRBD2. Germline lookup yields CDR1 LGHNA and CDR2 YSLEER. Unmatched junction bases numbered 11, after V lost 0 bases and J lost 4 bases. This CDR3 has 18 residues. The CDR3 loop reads CASSQDRYASGITGELFF. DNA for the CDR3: TGCGCCAGCAGCCAAGATAGGTACGCTAGCGGAATCACCGGGGAGCTGTTTTTT.

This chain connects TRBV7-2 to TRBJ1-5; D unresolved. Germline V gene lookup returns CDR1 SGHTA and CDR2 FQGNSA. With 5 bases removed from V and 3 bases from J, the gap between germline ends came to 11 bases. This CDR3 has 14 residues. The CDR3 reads CASSPSLNNQPQHF. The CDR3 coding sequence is TGTGCCAGCAGCCCGTCCTTAAACAATCAGCCCCAGCATTTT.

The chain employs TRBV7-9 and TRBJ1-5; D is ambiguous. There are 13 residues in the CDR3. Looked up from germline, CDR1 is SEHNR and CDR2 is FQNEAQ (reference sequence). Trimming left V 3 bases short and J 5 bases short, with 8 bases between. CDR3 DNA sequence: TGTGCCAGCAGCTTTGGACGAGATCAGCCCCAGCATTTT. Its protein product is CASSFGRDQPQHF.

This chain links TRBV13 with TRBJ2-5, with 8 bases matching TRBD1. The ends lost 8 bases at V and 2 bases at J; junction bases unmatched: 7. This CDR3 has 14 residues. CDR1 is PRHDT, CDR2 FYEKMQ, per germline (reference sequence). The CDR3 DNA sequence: TGTGCCAGCCAAGACAGGGGCTCTCAAGAGACCCAGTACTTC. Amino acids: CASQDRGSQETQYF.

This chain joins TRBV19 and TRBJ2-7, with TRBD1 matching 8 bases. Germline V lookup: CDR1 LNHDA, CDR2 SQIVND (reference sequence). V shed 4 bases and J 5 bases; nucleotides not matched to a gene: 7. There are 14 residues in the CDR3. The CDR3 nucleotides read TGTGCCAGTAGTACGTTCACAGGGGGTCACGAGCAGTACTTC. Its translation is CASSTFTGGHEQYF.

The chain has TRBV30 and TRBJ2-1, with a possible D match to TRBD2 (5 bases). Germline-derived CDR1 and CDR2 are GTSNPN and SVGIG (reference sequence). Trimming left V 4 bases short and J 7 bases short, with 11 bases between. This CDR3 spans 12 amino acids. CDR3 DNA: TGTGCCTGGACAGCGGCATTTAATGAGCAGTTCTTC. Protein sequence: CAWTAAFNEQFF. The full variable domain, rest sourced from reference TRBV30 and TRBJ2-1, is SQTIHQWPATLVQPVGSPLSLECTVEGTSNPNLYWYRQAAGRGLQLLFYSVGIGQISSEVPQNLSASRPQDRQFILSSKKLLLSDSGFYLCAWTAAFNEQFFGPGTRLTVL.

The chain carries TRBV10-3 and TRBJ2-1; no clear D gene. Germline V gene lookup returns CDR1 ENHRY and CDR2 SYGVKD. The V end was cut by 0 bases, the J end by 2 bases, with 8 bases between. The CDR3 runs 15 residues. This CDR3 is CAISESMLPYNEQFF. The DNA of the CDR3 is TGTGCCATCAGTGAGTCGATGCTCCCCTACAATGAGCAGTTCTTC.

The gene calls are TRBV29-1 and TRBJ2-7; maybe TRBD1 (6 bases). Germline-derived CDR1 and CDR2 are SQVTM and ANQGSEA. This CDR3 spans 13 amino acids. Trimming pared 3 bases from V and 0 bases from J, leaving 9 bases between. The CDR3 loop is CSVETTGSYEQYF. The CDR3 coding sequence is TGCAGCGTTGAGACGACAGGCTCCTACGAGCAGTACTTC.

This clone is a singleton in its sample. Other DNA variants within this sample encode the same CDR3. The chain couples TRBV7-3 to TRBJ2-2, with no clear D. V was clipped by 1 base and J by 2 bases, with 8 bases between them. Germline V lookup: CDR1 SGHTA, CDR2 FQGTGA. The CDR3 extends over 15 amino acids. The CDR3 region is CASSLMGGNTGELFF. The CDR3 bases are TGTGCCAGCAGCTTAATGGGCGGAAACACCGGGGAGCTGTTTTTT.

CDR3 protein: CASSSQRTGGADTEAFF. The CDR3, as DNA: TGTGCCAGCAGTTCCCAAAGGACAGGGGGCGCGGACACTGAAGCTTTCTTT. The chain has TRBV27 and TRBJ1-1, with 11 bases aligning to TRBD1. Germline assignment: CDR1 MNHEY and CDR2 SMNVEV (reference sequence). CDR3 length: 17 residues. After removal of 4 bases from V and 3 bases from J, the junction contained 10 bases not matched to a gene.

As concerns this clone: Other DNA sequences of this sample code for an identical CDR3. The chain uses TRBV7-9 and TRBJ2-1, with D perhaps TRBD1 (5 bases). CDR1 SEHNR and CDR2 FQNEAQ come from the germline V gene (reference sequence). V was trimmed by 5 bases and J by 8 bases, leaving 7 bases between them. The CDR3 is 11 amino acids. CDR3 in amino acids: CASSPGYEQFF. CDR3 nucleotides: TGTGCCAGCAGCCCAGGGTATGAGCAGTTCTTC. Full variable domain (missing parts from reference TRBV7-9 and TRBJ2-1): DTGVSQNPRHKITKRGQNVTFRCDPISEHNRLYWYRQTLGQGPEFLTYFQNEAQLEKSRLLSDRFSAERPKGSFSTLEIQRTEQGDSAMYLCASSPGYEQFFGPGTRLTVL.

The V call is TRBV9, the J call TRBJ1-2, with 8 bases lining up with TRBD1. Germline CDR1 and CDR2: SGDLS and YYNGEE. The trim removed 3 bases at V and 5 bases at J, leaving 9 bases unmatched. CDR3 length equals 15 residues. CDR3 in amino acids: CASSAYPGQAYGYTF. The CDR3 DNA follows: TGTGCCAGCAGCGCCTATCCGGGACAGGCTTATGGCTACACCTTC.

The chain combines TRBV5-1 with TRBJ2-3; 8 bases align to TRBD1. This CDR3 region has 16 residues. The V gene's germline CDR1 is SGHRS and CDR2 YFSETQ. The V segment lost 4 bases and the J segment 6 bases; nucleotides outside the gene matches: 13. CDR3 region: CASSEMGDRGVDTQYF. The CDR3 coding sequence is TGCGCCAGCAGCGAAATGGGAGACAGGGGAGTGGATACGCAGTATTTT.

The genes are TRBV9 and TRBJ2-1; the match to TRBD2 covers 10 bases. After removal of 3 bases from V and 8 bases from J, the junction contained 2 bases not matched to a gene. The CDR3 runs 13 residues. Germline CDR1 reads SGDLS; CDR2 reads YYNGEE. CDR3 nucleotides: TGTGCCAGCAGCGCTGGGACTAGCGATGAGCAGTTCTTC. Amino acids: CASSAGTSDEQFF.

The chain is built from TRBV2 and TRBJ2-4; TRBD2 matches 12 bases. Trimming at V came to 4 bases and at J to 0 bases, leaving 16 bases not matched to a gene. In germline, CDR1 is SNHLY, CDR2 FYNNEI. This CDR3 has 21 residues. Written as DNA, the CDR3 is TGTGCCAGCAGTGGGACTAGCGGGACCATATCAAATTTTTTAGCCAAAAACATTCAGTACTTC. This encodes CASSGTSGTISNFLAKNIQYF.

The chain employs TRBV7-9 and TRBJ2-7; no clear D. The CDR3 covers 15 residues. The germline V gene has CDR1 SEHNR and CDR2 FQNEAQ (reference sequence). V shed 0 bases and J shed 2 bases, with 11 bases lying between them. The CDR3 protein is CASSLAPGKTYEQYF. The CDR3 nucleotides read TGTGCCAGCAGCTTAGCGCCCGGCAAGACCTACGAGCAGTACTTC. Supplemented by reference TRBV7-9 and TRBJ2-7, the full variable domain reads DTGVSQNPRHKITKRGQNVTFRCDPISEHNRLYWYRQTLGQGPEFLTYFQNEAQLEKSRLLSDRFSAERPKGSFSTLEIQRTEQGDSAMYLCASSLAPGKTYEQYFGPGTRLTVT.

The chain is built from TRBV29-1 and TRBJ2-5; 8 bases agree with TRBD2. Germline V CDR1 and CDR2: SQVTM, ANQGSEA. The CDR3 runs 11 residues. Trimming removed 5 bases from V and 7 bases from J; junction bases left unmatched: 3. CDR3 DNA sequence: TGCAGCGTTCGGGAGGGGGGGACCCAGTACTTC. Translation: CSVREGGTQYF.

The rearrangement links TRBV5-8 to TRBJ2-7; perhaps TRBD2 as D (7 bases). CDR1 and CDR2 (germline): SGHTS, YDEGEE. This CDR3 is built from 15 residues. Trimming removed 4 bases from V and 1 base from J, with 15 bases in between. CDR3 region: CASSGRRGGSYEQYF. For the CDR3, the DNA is TGTGCCAGCAGCGGCCGAAGGGGGGGATCCTACGAGCAGTACTTC.

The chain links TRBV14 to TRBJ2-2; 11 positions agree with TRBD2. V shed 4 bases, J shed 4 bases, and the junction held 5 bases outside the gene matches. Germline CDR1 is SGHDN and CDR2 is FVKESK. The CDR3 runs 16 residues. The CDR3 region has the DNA TGTGCCAGCAGCCCCCGGACTAGCGGGCGCACCGGGGAGCTGTTTTTT. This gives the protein CASSPRTSGRTGELFF.